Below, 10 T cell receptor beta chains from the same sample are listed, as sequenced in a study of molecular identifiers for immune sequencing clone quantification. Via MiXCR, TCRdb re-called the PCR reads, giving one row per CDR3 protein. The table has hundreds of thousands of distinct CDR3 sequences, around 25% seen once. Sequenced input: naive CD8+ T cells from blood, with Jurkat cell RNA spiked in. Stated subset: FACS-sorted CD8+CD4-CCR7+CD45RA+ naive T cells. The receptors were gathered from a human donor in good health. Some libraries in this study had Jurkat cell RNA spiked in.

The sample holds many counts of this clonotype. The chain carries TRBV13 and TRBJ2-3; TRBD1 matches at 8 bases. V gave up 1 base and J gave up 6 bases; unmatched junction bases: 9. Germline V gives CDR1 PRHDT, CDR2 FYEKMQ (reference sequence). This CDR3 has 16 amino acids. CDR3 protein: CASSLDQGAFSDTQYF. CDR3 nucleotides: TGTGCCAGCAGCTTAGATCAGGGGGCGTTTTCCGATACGCAGTATTTT.

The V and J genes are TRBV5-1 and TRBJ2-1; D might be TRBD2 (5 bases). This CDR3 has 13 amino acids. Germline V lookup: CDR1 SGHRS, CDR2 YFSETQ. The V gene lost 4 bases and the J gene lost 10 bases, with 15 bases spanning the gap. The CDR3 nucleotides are TGCGCCAGCAGCCAACTAGTTGGGAAAGAGCAGTTCTTC. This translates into CASSQLVGKEQFF.

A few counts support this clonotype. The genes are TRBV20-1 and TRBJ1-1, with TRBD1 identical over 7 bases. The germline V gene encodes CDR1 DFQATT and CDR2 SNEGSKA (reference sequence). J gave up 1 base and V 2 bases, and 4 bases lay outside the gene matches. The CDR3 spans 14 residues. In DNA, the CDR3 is TGCAGTGCTAGAAGGACAGGATGGAACACTGAAGCTTTCTTT. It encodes CSARRTGWNTEAFF.

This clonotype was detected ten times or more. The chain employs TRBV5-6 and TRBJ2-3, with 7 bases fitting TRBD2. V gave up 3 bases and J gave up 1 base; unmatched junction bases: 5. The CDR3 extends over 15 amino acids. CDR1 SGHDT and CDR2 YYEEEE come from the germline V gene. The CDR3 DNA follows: TGTGCCAGCAGCTCTTCTAGCGGAGGCACAGATACGCAGTATTTT. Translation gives CASSSSSGGTDTQYF.

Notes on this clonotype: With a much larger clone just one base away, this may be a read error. For the CDR3, the DNA is TGTGCCAGCAGTTACTCGGGTCCCACAGATACGCAGTATTTT. As protein: CASSYSGPTDTQYF. This rearrangement joins TRBV6-2 or TRBV6-3 to TRBJ2-3, with D unresolved. Trimming took off 0 bases at V and 2 bases at J, with 6 bases between the two ends. Germline V lookup: CDR1 MNHEY, CDR2 SVGEGT. This CDR3 has 14 amino acids.

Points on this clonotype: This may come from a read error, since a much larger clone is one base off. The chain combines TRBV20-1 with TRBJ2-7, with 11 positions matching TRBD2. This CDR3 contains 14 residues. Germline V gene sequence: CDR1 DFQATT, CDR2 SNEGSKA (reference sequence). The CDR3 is CSAPGLADLYGQYF. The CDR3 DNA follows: TGCAGTGCCCCGGGACTAGCGGATCTCTACGGGCAGTACTTC.

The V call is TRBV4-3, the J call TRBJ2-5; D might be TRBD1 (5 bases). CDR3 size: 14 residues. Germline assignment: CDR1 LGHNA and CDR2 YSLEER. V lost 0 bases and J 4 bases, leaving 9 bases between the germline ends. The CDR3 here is CASSQDDTGETQYF. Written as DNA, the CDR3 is TGCGCCAGCAGCCAAGACGACACAGGAGAGACCCAGTACTTC.

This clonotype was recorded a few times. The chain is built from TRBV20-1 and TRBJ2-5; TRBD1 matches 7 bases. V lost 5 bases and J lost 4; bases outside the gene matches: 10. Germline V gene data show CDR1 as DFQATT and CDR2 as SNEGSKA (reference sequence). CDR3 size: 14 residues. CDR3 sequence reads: CSAYRGPEGETQYF. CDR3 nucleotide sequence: TGCAGTGCTTACAGGGGCCCCGAAGGAGAGACCCAGTACTTC.

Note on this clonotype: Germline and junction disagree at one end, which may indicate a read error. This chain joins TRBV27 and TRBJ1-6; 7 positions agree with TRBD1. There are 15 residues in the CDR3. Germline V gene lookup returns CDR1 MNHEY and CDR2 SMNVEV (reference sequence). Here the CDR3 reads CASTQEGAWNSPHHF. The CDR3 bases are TGTGCCAGCACTCAGGAGGGGGCTTGGAATTCACCCCACCACTTT.

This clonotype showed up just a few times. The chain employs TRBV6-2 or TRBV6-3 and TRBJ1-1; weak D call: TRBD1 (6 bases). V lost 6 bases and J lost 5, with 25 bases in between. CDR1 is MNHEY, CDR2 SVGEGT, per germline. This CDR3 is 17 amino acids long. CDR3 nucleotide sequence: TGTGCCAGCAGCTACGATAGACAGGAGGGGGAGAATACTGAAGCTTTCTTT. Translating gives CASSYDRQEGENTEAFF.